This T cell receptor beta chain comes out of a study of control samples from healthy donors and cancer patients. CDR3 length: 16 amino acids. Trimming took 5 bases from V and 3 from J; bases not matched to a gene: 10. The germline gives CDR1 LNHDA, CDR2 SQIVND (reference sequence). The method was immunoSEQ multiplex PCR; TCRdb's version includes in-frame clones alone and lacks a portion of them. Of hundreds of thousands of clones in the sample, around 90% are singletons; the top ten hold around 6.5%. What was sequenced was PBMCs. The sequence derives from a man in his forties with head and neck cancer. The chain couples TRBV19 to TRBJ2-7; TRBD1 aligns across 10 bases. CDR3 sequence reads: CASSSSGTGAVYEQYF. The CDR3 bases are TGTGCCAGTAGTTCCTCCGGGACAGGGGCCGTCTACGAGCAGTACTTC.